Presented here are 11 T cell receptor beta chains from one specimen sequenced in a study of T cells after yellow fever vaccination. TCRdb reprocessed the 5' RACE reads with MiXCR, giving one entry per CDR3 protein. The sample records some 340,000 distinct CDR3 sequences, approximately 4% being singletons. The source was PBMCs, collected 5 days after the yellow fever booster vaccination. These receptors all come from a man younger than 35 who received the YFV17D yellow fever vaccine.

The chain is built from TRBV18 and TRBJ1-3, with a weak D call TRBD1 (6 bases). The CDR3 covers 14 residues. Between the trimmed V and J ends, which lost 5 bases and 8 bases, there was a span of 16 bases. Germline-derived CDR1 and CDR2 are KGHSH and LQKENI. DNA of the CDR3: TGTGCCAGCTCATACAGGGTTTCGGCGGACACCATATATTTT. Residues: CASSYRVSADTIYF.

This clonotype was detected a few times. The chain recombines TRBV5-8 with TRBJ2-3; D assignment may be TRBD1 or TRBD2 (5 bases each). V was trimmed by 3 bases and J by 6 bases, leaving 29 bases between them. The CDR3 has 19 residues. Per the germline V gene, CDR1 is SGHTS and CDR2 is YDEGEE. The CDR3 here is CASSSTQPGRKWVWDTQYF. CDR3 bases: TGTGCCAGCAGCTCCACCCAGCCGGGACGTAAGTGGGTTTGGGATACGCAGTATTTT.

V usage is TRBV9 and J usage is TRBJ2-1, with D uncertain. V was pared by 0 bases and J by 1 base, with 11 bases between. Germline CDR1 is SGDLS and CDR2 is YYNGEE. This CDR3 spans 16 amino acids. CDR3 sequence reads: CASSVGAGPSYNEQFF. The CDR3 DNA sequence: TGTGCCAGCAGCGTAGGAGCCGGGCCATCCTACAATGAGCAGTTCTTC.

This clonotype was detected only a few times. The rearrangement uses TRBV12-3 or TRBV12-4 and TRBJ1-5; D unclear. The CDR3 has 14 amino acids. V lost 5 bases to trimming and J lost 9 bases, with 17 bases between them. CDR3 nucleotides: TGTGCCAGCAGTCGCCGGGCGGCCTCAGGGCCCCAGCATTTT. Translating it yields CASSRRAASGPQHF.

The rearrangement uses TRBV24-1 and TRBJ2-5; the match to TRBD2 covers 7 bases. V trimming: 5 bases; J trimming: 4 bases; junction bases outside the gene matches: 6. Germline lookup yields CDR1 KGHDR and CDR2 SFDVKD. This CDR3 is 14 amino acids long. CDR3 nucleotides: TGTGCCACCAGTGCCTATGGGGGGGGAGAGACCCAGTACTTC. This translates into CATSAYGGGETQYF.

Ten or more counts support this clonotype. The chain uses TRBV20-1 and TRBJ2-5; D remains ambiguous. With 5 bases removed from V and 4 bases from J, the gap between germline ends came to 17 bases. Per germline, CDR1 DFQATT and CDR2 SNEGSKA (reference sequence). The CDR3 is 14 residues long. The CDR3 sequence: CSAEDEGFGETQYF. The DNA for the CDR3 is TGCAGTGCTGAAGACGAAGGGTTCGGAGAGACCCAGTACTTC.

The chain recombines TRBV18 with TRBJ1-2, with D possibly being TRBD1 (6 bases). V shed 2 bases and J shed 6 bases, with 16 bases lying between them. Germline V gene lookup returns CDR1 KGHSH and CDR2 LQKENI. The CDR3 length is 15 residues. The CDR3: CASSPNQGRGDGYTF. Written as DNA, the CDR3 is TGTGCCAGCTCACCAAATCAGGGGAGGGGAGATGGCTACACCTTC.

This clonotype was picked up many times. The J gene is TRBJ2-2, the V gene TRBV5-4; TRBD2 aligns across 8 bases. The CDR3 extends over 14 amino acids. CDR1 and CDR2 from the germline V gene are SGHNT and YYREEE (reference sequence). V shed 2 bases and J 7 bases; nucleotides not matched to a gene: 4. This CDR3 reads CASSLAGEIGELFF. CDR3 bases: TGTGCCAGCAGCTTAGCGGGGGAAATCGGGGAGCTGTTTTTT.

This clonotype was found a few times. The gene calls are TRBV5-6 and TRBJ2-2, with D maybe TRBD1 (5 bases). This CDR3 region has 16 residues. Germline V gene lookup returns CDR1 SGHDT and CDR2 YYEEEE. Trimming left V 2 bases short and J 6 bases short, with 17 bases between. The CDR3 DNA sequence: TGTGCCAGCAGCTTAGGGGCCAGGGCGACTGCCGGGGAGCTGTTTTTT. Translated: CASSLGARATAGELFF.

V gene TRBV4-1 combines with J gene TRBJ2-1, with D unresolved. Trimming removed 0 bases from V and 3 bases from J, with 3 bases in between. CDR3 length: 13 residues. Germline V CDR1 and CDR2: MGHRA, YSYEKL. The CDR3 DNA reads TGCGCCAGCAGCCAAGATGACTACAATGAGCAGTTCTTC. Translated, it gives CASSQDDYNEQFF.

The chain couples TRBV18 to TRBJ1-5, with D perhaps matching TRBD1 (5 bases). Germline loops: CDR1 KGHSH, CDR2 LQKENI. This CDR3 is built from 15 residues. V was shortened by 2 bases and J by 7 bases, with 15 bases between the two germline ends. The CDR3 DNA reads TGTGCCAGCTCACCAAGGGGACTTACCCCCCAGCCCCAGCATTTT. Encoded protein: CASSPRGLTPQPQHF.